This TCR beta chain was captured in a study of shared clonotypes between healthy human individuals. General study results and limits: Limitation of the genetic and exposure-history diversity represented came from the few donors.

TCRdb's copy holds only in-frame clones and misses some; the assay was immunoSEQ multiplex PCR. The sample yields 2,500,000 or so clones, 90% to 95% seen once. Division of CD4+ cells produced a CD45RA+ naive subset and a CD45RA-negative memory subset. On this clone itself: The antigen is undetermined. The sample contains more than one DNA sequence encoding this CDR3.

Trimming shortened V by 0 bases and J by 7 bases, and 5 bases separated the two germline ends. CDR3 length: 12 amino acids. The germline gives CDR1 SGHRS, CDR2 YFSETQ. The V and J genes are TRBV5-1 and TRBJ2-1; D unresolved. The sequenced sample was naive CD4+ T cells sorted from blood. Sample subset: CD45RA+ positively selected. The receptor comes from a man between 18 and 29 years old in good health. The CDR3 here is CASSLGLNEQFF. CDR3 DNA sequence: TGCGCCAGCAGCTTGGGTCTAAATGAGCAGTTCTTC.